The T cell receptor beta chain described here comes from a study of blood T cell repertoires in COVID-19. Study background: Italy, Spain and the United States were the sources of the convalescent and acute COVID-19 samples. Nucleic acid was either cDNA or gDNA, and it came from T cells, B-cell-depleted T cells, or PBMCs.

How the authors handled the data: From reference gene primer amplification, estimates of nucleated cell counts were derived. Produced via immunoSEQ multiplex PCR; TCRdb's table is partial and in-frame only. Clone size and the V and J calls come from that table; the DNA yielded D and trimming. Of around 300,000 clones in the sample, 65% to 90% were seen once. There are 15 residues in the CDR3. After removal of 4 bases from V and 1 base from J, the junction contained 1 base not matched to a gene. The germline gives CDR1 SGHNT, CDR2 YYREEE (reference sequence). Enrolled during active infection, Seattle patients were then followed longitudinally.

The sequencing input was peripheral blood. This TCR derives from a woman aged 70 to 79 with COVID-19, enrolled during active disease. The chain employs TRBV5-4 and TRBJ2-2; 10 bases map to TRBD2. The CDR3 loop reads CASSVAGGNTGELFF. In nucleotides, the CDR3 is TGTGCCAGCAGCGTAGCGGGGGGGAACACCGGGGAGCTGTTTTTT.